The clone carrying this T cell receptor (beta chain) was seen only once. The sample belongs to a study of blood T cell repertoires in COVID-19. Turning to the study itself: Acute and convalescent COVID-19 specimens originated in the United States, Italy and Spain. Nucleic acid was either cDNA or gDNA, and it came from T cells, B-cell-depleted T cells, or PBMCs.

Trimming shortened V by 3 bases and J by 7 bases, and 10 bases separated the two germline ends. Germline assignment: CDR1 LNHDA and CDR2 SQIVND (reference sequence). The CDR3 sequence is 12 residues long. Original analysis: Estimation of nucleated cell counts was performed using reference gene primer amplification. Generated by immunoSEQ multiplex PCR, the TCRdb table keeps only in-frame clones and is missing some. That table furnishes V, J and clone size, whereas the DNA furnished D and trimming. In the table there are around 290,000 clones, around 87% of which are singletons. The chain links TRBV19 to TRBJ2-7, with D maybe TRBD2 (6 bases). The sample was peripheral blood. This sequence was found in a woman aged 45-65 years who had recovered from COVID-19. CDR3 sequence reads: CASSIWAGEQYF. The CDR3 DNA follows: TGTGCCAGTAGTATTTGGGCGGGGGAGCAGTACTTC.